What follows are 17 T cell receptor beta chains derived from one specimen sequenced in a study of T cells after yellow fever vaccination. Via MiXCR, TCRdb re-called the 5' RACE reads, giving one row per CDR3 protein. Of approximately 70,000 distinct CDR3 sequences listed, around 7% are singletons. The sequences come from CD8+ T cells sorted from PBMCs, collected approximately 11 days after the first yellow fever vaccination. Receptors were obtained from a man between 18 and 29 years old who received the YFV17D yellow fever vaccine.

This clonotype occurred many times. The chain recombines TRBV4-1 with TRBJ2-7; TRBD1 is a possible D gene (6 bases). Germline V gives CDR1 MGHRA, CDR2 YSYEKL. Trimming left V 4 bases short and J 4 bases short, with 11 bases between. The CDR3 runs 13 residues. DNA for the CDR3: TGCGCCAGCAGCCTAAGAGGGGGATACGAGCAGTACGTC. Translation: CASSLRGGYEQYV.

The chain recombines TRBV7-9 with TRBJ2-1, with 11 bases identical to TRBD1. Germline V CDR1 and CDR2: SEHNR, FQNEAQ (reference sequence). V dropped 4 bases and J dropped 4; count of bases not matched to a gene: 9. The CDR3 contains 17 residues. CDR3 sequence: CASSYRTGGKIYNEQFF. The DNA for the CDR3 is TGTGCCAGCAGCTATCGGACAGGGGGCAAAATATACAATGAGCAGTTCTTC.

This clonotype came up many times. The gene calls are TRBV10-2 and TRBJ2-7, with TRBD1 identical over 8 bases. Unmatched junction bases numbered 11, after V lost 8 bases and J lost 5 bases. This CDR3 region has 14 residues. Germline values: CDR1 WSHSY, CDR2 SAAADI. This CDR3 reads CASGHGQGPNEQYF. As DNA, the CDR3 is TGCGCCAGCGGCCATGGACAGGGACCGAACGAGCAGTACTTC.

This clonotype was seen ten or more times. The chain uses TRBV10-3 and TRBJ2-1; weak D call: TRBD2 (5 bases). The germline CDR1 and CDR2 sequences are ENHRY and SYGVKD. This CDR3 is 14 amino acids long. V dropped 5 bases and J dropped 8 bases, with 16 bases sitting between them. CDR3 nucleotide sequence: TGTGCCATCAGTCTTCGGGGTTCGGTGGATGAGCAGTTCTTC. Encoded protein: CAISLRGSVDEQFF.

In its sample, this clonotype was seen many times. CDR3 sequence: CASSLRGAETQYF. In DNA form, the CDR3 reads TGTGCCAGCAGCCTTCGTGGGGCAGAGACCCAGTACTTC. The V call is TRBV7-8, the J call TRBJ2-5, with D maybe TRBD1 (5 bases). Trimming cost V 5 bases and J 4 bases, with 11 bases left between them. Germline V gene sequence: CDR1 SGHVS, CDR2 FQNEAQ. The CDR3 is 13 residues long.

This clonotype occurred many times. The chain joins TRBV7-6 to TRBJ2-1; D unresolved. The CDR3 spans 16 residues. The V end was cut by 1 base, the J end by 1 base, with 11 bases between. The germline V gene has CDR1 SGHVS and CDR2 FNYEAQ. The CDR3 nucleotides are TGTGCCAGCAGCTTAGTCTTCGATACTTCCTACAATGAGCAGTTCTTC. Its protein is CASSLVFDTSYNEQFF.

This clonotype was counted many times. The rearrangement links TRBV20-1 to TRBJ2-3; TRBD2 matches 9 bases. This CDR3 region has 16 residues. Trimming at V came to 0 bases and at J to 6 bases, leaving 10 bases not matched to a gene. The germline CDR1 and CDR2 sequences are DFQATT and SNEGSKA (reference sequence). This chain's CDR3 is CSARDEAAGGWDTQYF. The DNA of the CDR3 is TGCAGTGCTAGAGATGAGGCAGCGGGGGGCTGGGATACGCAGTATTTT.

This clonotype showed up many times. The CDR3 protein is CATSRYTREADTQYF. CDR3 coding DNA: TGTGCCACCAGCAGATATACCCGGGAGGCAGATACGCAGTATTTT. The chain is built from TRBV15 and TRBJ2-3, with 7 bases that match TRBD2. With V trimmed by 2 bases and J by 4 bases, 6 bases remained unmatched. CDR1 is LNHNV and CDR2 is YYDKDF in the germline V gene (reference sequence). The CDR3 extends over 15 amino acids. Based on the CDR3 plus reference TRBV15 and TRBJ2-3, the full variable domain is DAMVIQNPRYQVTQFGKPVTLSCSQTLNHNVMYWYQQKSSQAPKLLFHYYDKDFNNEADTPDNFQSRRPNTSFCFLDIRSPGLGDTAMYLCATSRYTREADTQYFGPGTRLTVL.

The table lists this clonotype with many counts. This chain joins TRBV7-9 and TRBJ1-1, with D uncertain. Germline CDR1 reads SEHNR; CDR2 reads FQNEAQ (reference sequence). The length of the CDR3 is 16 residues. The V end was cut by 0 bases, the J end by 0 bases, with 11 bases between. The CDR3 nucleotides read TGTGCCAGCAGCTTAGCCGGGCGGGGAATGAACACTGAAGCTTTCTTT. Translation gives CASSLAGRGMNTEAFF.

The V call is TRBV12-3 or TRBV12-4, the J call TRBJ2-7, with no clear D. The ends were cut back, 1 base at V and 0 bases at J, with 7 bases in the middle. CDR3 length: 14 residues. This CDR3 reads CASSLGLLSYEQYV. The DNA of the CDR3 is TGTGCCAGCAGTTTAGGACTGCTCTCCTACGAGCAGTACGTC.

In this sample, this clonotype turned up a few times. The genes are TRBV12-3 or TRBV12-4 and TRBJ2-7; TRBD2 agrees at 10 bases. This CDR3 is 15 amino acids long. With 0 bases clipped from V and 5 bases from J, the junction kept 4 bases outside the gene matches. DNA for the CDR3: TGTGCCAGCAGTTTAGCGGGACTAGCGAAGGACGAGCAGTACTTC. Its protein product is CASSLAGLAKDEQYF.

This clonotype was detected many times. The chain joins TRBV20-1 to TRBJ1-4, with D perhaps TRBD1 (5 bases). The CDR3 sequence is 16 residues long. The germline V gene encodes CDR1 DFQATT and CDR2 SNEGSKA (reference sequence). Trimming took off 0 bases at V and 0 bases at J, with 11 bases between the two ends. The CDR3 here is CSARDLGPATNEKLFF. The CDR3 coding sequence is TGCAGTGCTAGAGATCTGGGGCCTGCAACTAATGAAAAACTGTTTTTT.

This clonotype was picked up many times. The rearrangement uses TRBV11-3 and TRBJ1-1; D is unclear. The ends were cut back, 3 bases at V and 5 bases at J, with 7 bases in the middle. In germline, CDR1 is SGHNT, CDR2 YENEEA. The CDR3 has 12 amino acids. CDR3 in amino acids: CASSFGRTEAFF. The CDR3 DNA reads TGTGCCAGCAGCTTCGGTCGAACTGAAGCTTTCTTT.

This clonotype was seen at least ten times. This rearrangement joins TRBV20-1 to TRBJ2-5; unclear D gene. Trimming removed 0 bases at V and 3 bases at J, with 11 bases between. The CDR3 has 14 residues. The V gene's germline CDR1 is DFQATT and CDR2 SNEGSKA (reference sequence). The CDR3, as DNA: TGCAGTGCTAGAGATCGGACCAGGAAAGAGACCCAGTACTTC. Residues: CSARDRTRKETQYF.

This clonotype was detected many times. The chain recombines TRBV7-6 with TRBJ2-3, with 7 bases aligning to TRBD2. The V gene's germline CDR1 is SGHVS and CDR2 FNYEAQ. V dropped 7 bases and J dropped 2; count of bases not matched to a gene: 12. CDR3 size: 16 residues. CDR3 sequence: CASMPLAATFTDTQYF. In DNA form, the CDR3 reads TGTGCCAGCATGCCCCTAGCGGCGACCTTCACAGATACGCAGTATTTT.

This clonotype showed up many times. This rearrangement joins TRBV4-1 to TRBJ1-2, with a weak D call TRBD1 (5 bases). CDR1 and CDR2 (germline): MGHRA, YSYEKL. V lost 0 bases to trimming and J lost 6 bases, with 17 bases between them. This CDR3 has 16 amino acids. CDR3 DNA: TGCGCCAGCAGCCAAGATCGGGGGTATCGAGGTGATGGCTACACCTTC. Its protein is CASSQDRGYRGDGYTF.

This clonotype was recorded many times. The rearrangement joins TRBV6-5 to TRBJ2-3; TRBD2 matches at 7 bases. Trimming took 4 bases from V and 0 from J; bases not matched to a gene: 7. Germline assignment: CDR1 MNHEY and CDR2 SVGAGI. The CDR3 spans 16 residues. The CDR3: CASSFQWRGSTDTQYF. CDR3 sequence (DNA): TGTGCCAGCAGTTTTCAGTGGCGGGGGAGCACAGATACGCAGTATTTT.